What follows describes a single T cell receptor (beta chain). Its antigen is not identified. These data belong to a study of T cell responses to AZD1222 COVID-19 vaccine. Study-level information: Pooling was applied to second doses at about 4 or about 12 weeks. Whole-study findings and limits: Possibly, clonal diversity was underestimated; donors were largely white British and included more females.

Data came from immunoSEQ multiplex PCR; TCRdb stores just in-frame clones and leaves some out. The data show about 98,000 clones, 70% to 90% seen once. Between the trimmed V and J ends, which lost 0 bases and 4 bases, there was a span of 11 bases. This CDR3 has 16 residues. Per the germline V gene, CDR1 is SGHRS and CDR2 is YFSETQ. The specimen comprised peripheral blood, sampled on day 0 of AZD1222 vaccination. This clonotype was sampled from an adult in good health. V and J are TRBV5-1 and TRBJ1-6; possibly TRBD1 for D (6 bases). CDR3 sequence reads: CASSLAGVKYNSPLHF. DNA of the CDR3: TGCGCCAGCAGCTTGGCAGGGGTTAAGTATAATTCACCCCTCCACTTT. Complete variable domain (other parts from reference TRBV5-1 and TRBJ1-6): KAGVTQTPRYLIKTRGQQVTLSCSPISGHRSVSWYQQTPGQGLQFLFEYFSETQRNKGNFPGRFSGRQFSNSRSEMNVSTLELGDSALYLCASSLAGVKYNSPLHFGNGTRLTVT.